This passage covers 6 T cell receptor beta chains from one sample sequenced in a study of T-cell reconstitution after alpha-beta-depleted transplantation in children. This sample's TCRbeta library carried unique molecular identifier barcodes. TCRdb re-derived calls from the PCR reads in MiXCR, one entry per CDR3 protein. The sample shows roughly 350,000 distinct CDR3 sequences, approximately 10% of them seen only once. The source was PBMCs from the stem cell graft donor, collected from the stem cell graft. The source is a human donor who donated a stem cell graft to a child with acute lymphoblastic leukemia.

This clonotype was observed a few times. The V and J genes are TRBV20-1 and TRBJ1-5; possibly TRBD1 for D (5 bases). The CDR3 is 15 residues long. The V end was cut by 2 bases, the J end by 1 base, with 12 bases between. The germline CDR1 and CDR2 sequences are DFQATT and SNEGSKA (reference sequence). The CDR3 loop is CSARTSGASNQPQHF. CDR3 sequence (DNA): TGCAGTGCTAGAACATCCGGGGCGAGCAATCAGCCCCAGCATTTT.

The chain combines TRBV7-2 with TRBJ2-3; 9 bases map to TRBD2. There are 16 residues in the CDR3. CDR1 is SGHTA and CDR2 is FQGNSA in the germline V gene. V lost 1 base to trimming and J lost 4 bases; unmatched junction nucleotides: 6. The CDR3 region is CASSLGAGGPADTQYF. The DNA for the CDR3 is TGTGCCAGCAGCTTAGGCGCGGGAGGGCCGGCAGATACGCAGTATTTT.

This chain joins TRBV4-2 and TRBJ1-1; no clear D. CDR1 and CDR2 from the germline V gene are LGHNA and YNFKEQ. The CDR3 extends over 13 amino acids. V lost 0 bases to trimming and J lost 7 bases, with 9 bases between them. CDR3 amino acids: CASSQEGQVEAFF. The CDR3 nucleotides are TGTGCCAGCAGCCAAGAGGGTCAGGTTGAAGCTTTCTTT.

This clonotype was counted a few times. This rearrangement joins TRBV4-3 to TRBJ2-2; the D gene is possibly TRBD2 (5 bases). The CDR3 is 15 residues long. The V gene's germline CDR1 is LGHNA and CDR2 YSLEER. V lost 1 base and J lost 8, with 14 bases in between. The CDR3 protein is CASSQVEGSGGELFF. The CDR3 nucleotides are TGCGCCAGCAGCCAAGTCGAGGGATCCGGAGGGGAGCTGTTTTTT.

The rearrangement links TRBV3-1 to TRBJ2-7; TRBD2 matches 13 bases. CDR1 LGHDT and CDR2 YNNKEL come from the germline V gene (reference sequence). The length of the CDR3 is 15 residues. With V trimmed by 5 bases and J by 7 bases, 8 bases remained unmatched. The chain's CDR3 is CASSYGLAGVGEQYF. DNA for the CDR3: TGTGCCAGCAGCTACGGACTAGCGGGAGTGGGGGAGCAGTACTTC.

This chain links TRBV29-1 with TRBJ2-5; tentative D call: TRBD2 (5 bases). The CDR3 loop spans 14 amino acids. Trimming pared 5 bases from V and 1 base from J, leaving 14 bases between. Germline V lookup: CDR1 SQVTM, CDR2 ANQGSEA. The CDR3 nucleotides read TGCAGCGTTCTACTAGACACAATCCAAGAGACCCAGTACTTC. It yields the protein CSVLLDTIQETQYF.